One and the same sample provided the 10 T cell receptor beta chains below, sequenced in a study of T cell changes during pregnancy in multiple sclerosis. Profiling relied on immunoSEQ multiplex PCR, and the TCRdb table lists in-frame clones only, not all of them. The sample records approximately 90,000 clones, 91% being singletons. The sample here was peripheral blood, taken after pregnancy. These receptors all stem from a female donor in good health, enrolled as a control in a pregnancy study.

The chain links TRBV6-5 to TRBJ2-2, with 7 bases that match TRBD1. The V segment lost 2 bases and the J segment 4 bases; nucleotides outside the gene matches: 4. Germline CDR1 is MNHEY and CDR2 is SVGAGI. The CDR3 spans 15 residues. The CDR3 protein is CASSYEGASTGELFF. The CDR3 nucleotides are TGTGCCAGCAGTTACGAGGGGGCAAGCACCGGGGAGCTGTTTTTT.

This chain uses TRBV19 with TRBJ1-5; D is possibly TRBD1 (5 bases). This CDR3 contains 16 residues. CDR1 and CDR2 from the germline V gene are LNHDA and SQIVND (reference sequence). Trimming left V 5 bases short and J 2 bases short, with 16 bases between. The CDR3 coding sequence is TGTGCCAGTAGTGAGGAAGGAGTAGGGGGCAATCAGCCCCAGCATTTT. It translates to CASSEEGVGGNQPQHF.

The J gene is TRBJ1-5, the V gene TRBV7-6, with 7 bases identical to TRBD1. CDR1 and CDR2 (germline): SGHVS, FNYEAQ. V lost 4 bases to trimming and J lost 6 bases; unmatched junction nucleotides: 6. The CDR3 has 14 residues. The CDR3: CASSYGQEGQPQHF. As DNA, the CDR3 is TGTGCCAGCAGCTACGGACAGGAAGGTCAGCCCCAGCATTTT. The full variable domain, with the rest looked up from reference TRBV7-6 and TRBJ1-5, is GAGVSQSPRYKVTKRGQDVALRCDPISGHVSLYWYRQALGQGPEFLTYFNYEAQQDKSGLPNDRFSAERPEGSISTLTIQRTEQRDSAMYRCASSYGQEGQPQHFGDGTRLSIL.

The rearrangement uses TRBV7-9 and TRBJ2-3; D possibly corresponds to TRBD1 (6 bases). Trimming shortened V by 4 bases and J by 2 bases, and 10 bases separated the two germline ends. CDR3 size: 14 residues. Germline loops: CDR1 SEHNR, CDR2 FQNEAQ (reference sequence). CDR3 nucleotide sequence: TGTGCCAGCAGCTCCCAGGGGTACACAGATACGCAGTATTTT. Its protein is CASSSQGYTDTQYF.

The chain carries TRBV6-1 and TRBJ1-5; possible D gene TRBD1, 6 bases. Trimming stripped 5 bases from V and 4 bases from J, with 12 bases between. The germline V gene has CDR1 MNHNS and CDR2 SASEGT. The CDR3 sequence is 14 residues long. CDR3 residues: CASSLQGLNQPQHF. The CDR3 DNA is TGTGCCAGCAGTTTACAGGGCCTTAATCAGCCCCAGCATTTT.

The rearrangement uses TRBV4-3 and TRBJ1-1; tentatively, D is TRBD1 (5 bases). Germline lookup yields CDR1 LGHNA and CDR2 YSLEER. This CDR3 is 15 amino acids long. V was clipped by 0 bases and J by 0 bases, with 8 bases between them. The CDR3 coding sequence is TGCGCCAGCAGCCAAGATAAGGGGATGAACACTGAAGCTTTCTTT. Translation gives CASSQDKGMNTEAFF.

The chain has TRBV18 and TRBJ1-4; 7 nucleotides align to TRBD1. The V and J ends lost 4 bases and 6 bases, in that order; junction bases with no gene match: 8. In germline, CDR1 is KGHSH, CDR2 LQKENI. The CDR3 is 15 residues long. CDR3 amino acids: CASSRITGVDEKLFF. The CDR3 bases are TGTGCCAGCTCACGGATAACAGGGGTAGATGAAAAACTGTTTTTT.

This clone was seen only a few times. V gene TRBV12-5 combines with J gene TRBJ1-1; the D gene is possibly TRBD1 (5 bases). CDR1 and CDR2 from the germline V gene are LGHNT and FRNRAP. The CDR3 has 13 amino acids. Trimming left V 3 bases short and J 1 base short, with 6 bases between. The CDR3 reads CASGLQENTEAFF. CDR3 DNA: TGTGCTAGTGGTTTACAGGAGAACACTGAAGCTTTCTTT.

The chain has TRBV27 and TRBJ2-1; 8 bases align to TRBD2. V trimming: 10 bases; J trimming: 7 bases; junction bases outside the gene matches: 9. This CDR3 is built from 13 residues. Germline CDR1 and CDR2: MNHEY and SMNVEV (reference sequence). The CDR3 DNA sequence: TGTGCCATAAGACTAGCGCGAAAGAATGAGCAGTTCTTC. This translates into CAIRLARKNEQFF.

This clone was found once. The rearrangement links TRBV7-3 to TRBJ2-2, with 10 bases fitting TRBD2. Trimming removed 2 bases from V and 1 base from J; junction bases left unmatched: 1. This CDR3 is built from 16 residues. Germline V gene data show CDR1 as SGHTA and CDR2 as FQGTGA. The CDR3 protein is CASSLASGGNTGELFF. CDR3 nucleotide sequence: TGTGCCAGCAGCTTAGCTAGCGGGGGGAACACCGGGGAGCTGTTTTTT.